Reported below is one T cell receptor beta chain. These data belong to a study of blood T cell repertoires in COVID-19. At the level of the study: The origin of the acute and convalescent COVID-19 samples was the United States, Italy and Spain. From T cells, B-cell-depleted T cells, or PBMCs came the material, which was cDNA or gDNA.

Cohorts were based on clinical histories the participants reported. The method was immunoSEQ multiplex PCR; TCRdb's version includes in-frame clones alone and lacks a portion of them. The sample records about 300,000 clones, 80% to 90% being singletons. The CDR3 totals 15 residues. V dropped 3 bases and J dropped 0 bases, with 12 bases sitting between them. Germline V gene lookup returns CDR1 MNHEY and CDR2 SMNVEV (reference sequence). Sequencing was done on a sample of PBMCs or T cells enriched from blood (not recorded which). The V call is TRBV27, the J call TRBJ2-7; possible D gene TRBD1, 6 bases. This TCR derives from a man aged 30 to 39 who had recovered from COVID-19. CDR3 sequence (DNA): TGTGCCAGCAGTTTGGGAACAGGGTTCTCCTACGAGCAGTACTTC. Protein product: CASSLGTGFSYEQYF.